The 10 T cell receptor beta chains below were found in one sample sequenced in a study of CD8 T cells in ankylosing spondylitis. MiXCR, applied by TCRdb to the 5' RACE reads, yields one record per CDR3 protein. This sample has approximately 300,000 distinct CDR3 sequences, with about 19% found just once. The sample comprised blood, either unsorted or a sorted T cell fraction (not recorded which). These receptors all stem from a male donor with ankylosing spondylitis or in good health (not recorded which).

In its sample, this clonotype was seen a few times. The chain joins TRBV15 to TRBJ2-5; 7 nucleotides match TRBD1. The germline V gene encodes CDR1 LNHNV and CDR2 YYDKDF (reference sequence). CDR3 size: 20 residues. V shed 2 bases and J 2 bases; nucleotides not matched to a gene: 20. DNA of the CDR3: TGTGCCACCAGCAGACCATACCGCCTCCCCAGACAGGGAACACAAGAGACCCAGTACTTC. The encoded protein is CATSRPYRLPRQGTQETQYF.

J is TRBJ2-1 and V is TRBV7-3; TRBD2 matches 13 bases. This CDR3 spans 15 amino acids. Per germline, CDR1 SGHTA and CDR2 FQGTGA. V gave up 4 bases and J gave up 7 bases; unmatched junction bases: 4. Here the CDR3 DNA reads TGTGCCAGCAGCTCCGGGACTAGCGGGAAGAATGAGCAGTTCTTC. This gives the protein CASSSGTSGKNEQFF.

The chain carries TRBV10-3 and TRBJ2-7; TRBD2 aligns across 10 bases. The germline CDR1 and CDR2 sequences are ENHRY and SYGVKD. The CDR3 has 15 amino acids. V lost 3 bases and J lost 6; bases outside the gene matches: 8. The CDR3, as DNA: TGTGCCATCAGTGAAGCGGGGGGGTTCTACGGCGAGCAGTACGTC. Its protein is CAISEAGGFYGEQYV.

This clonotype was detected many times. The rearrangement joins TRBV6-6 to TRBJ1-1; D is possibly TRBD1 (6 bases). The CDR3 runs to 13 residues. Trimming stripped 6 bases from V and 1 base from J, with 9 bases between. Per the germline V gene, CDR1 is MNHNY and CDR2 is SVGAGI (reference sequence). Here the CDR3 reads CASRQGSNTEAFF. In DNA form, the CDR3 reads TGTGCCAGCAGACAGGGTTCGAACACTGAAGCTTTCTTT.

This clonotype was seen a handful of times. The rearrangement joins TRBV24-1 to TRBJ2-7; the match to TRBD2 covers 10 bases. The CDR3 extends over 17 amino acids. V lost 12 bases, J lost 0 bases, and 16 bases stayed unmatched. Germline V lookup: CDR1 KGHDR, CDR2 SFDVKD. CDR3 nucleotide sequence: TGTGCCTTTTCGTTACTAGCGGGACGGGGGAACTCCTACGAGCAGTACGTC. It specifies CAFSLLAGRGNSYEQYV.

The chain links TRBV5-6 to TRBJ2-7, with 10 positions matching TRBD1. With V trimmed by 4 bases and J by 7 bases, 5 bases remained unmatched. The CDR3 loop spans 13 amino acids. Germline lookup yields CDR1 SGHDT and CDR2 YYEEEE. This CDR3 is CASSRTGGNEQYV. In DNA form, the CDR3 reads TGTGCCAGCAGCCGGACAGGGGGGAATGAGCAGTACGTC.

The chain links TRBV12-3 or TRBV12-4 to TRBJ2-1; D unresolved. Trimming removed 6 bases at V and 7 bases at J, with 16 bases between. The CDR3 runs 14 residues. In nucleotides, the CDR3 is TGTGCCAGCAGCCGCCCGTACATGGTTAATGAGCAGTTCTTC. Protein product: CASSRPYMVNEQFF.

This clonotype came up a few times. The rearrangement links TRBV6-5 to TRBJ2-7, with a possible D match to TRBD1 (5 bases). CDR1 is MNHEY and CDR2 is SVGAGI in the germline V gene. Trimming cost V 3 bases and J 0 bases, with 12 bases left between them. The CDR3 runs to 15 residues. The CDR3 region is CASSYGALSSYEQYV. The CDR3 DNA follows: TGTGCCAGCAGTTATGGGGCCTTAAGCTCCTACGAGCAGTACGTC.

The chain combines TRBV18 with TRBJ1-1; no clear D gene. Germline CDR1 is KGHSH and CDR2 is LQKENI. V was cut by 7 bases and J by 3 bases, with 15 bases left in between. The CDR3 extends over 14 amino acids. CDR3 region: CASFLGNSYTEAFF. CDR3 DNA sequence: TGTGCCAGCTTTCTAGGGAATTCCTACACTGAAGCTTTCTTT.

The chain couples TRBV11-2 to TRBJ2-5; 7 bases line up with TRBD1. Germline V gives CDR1 SGHAT, CDR2 FQNNGV. The CDR3 length is 13 residues. After removal of 5 bases from V and 5 bases from J, the junction contained 5 bases not matched to a gene. The CDR3: CASSADRAETQYF. CDR3 coding DNA: TGTGCCAGCAGCGCAGACAGGGCGGAGACCCAGTACTTC.